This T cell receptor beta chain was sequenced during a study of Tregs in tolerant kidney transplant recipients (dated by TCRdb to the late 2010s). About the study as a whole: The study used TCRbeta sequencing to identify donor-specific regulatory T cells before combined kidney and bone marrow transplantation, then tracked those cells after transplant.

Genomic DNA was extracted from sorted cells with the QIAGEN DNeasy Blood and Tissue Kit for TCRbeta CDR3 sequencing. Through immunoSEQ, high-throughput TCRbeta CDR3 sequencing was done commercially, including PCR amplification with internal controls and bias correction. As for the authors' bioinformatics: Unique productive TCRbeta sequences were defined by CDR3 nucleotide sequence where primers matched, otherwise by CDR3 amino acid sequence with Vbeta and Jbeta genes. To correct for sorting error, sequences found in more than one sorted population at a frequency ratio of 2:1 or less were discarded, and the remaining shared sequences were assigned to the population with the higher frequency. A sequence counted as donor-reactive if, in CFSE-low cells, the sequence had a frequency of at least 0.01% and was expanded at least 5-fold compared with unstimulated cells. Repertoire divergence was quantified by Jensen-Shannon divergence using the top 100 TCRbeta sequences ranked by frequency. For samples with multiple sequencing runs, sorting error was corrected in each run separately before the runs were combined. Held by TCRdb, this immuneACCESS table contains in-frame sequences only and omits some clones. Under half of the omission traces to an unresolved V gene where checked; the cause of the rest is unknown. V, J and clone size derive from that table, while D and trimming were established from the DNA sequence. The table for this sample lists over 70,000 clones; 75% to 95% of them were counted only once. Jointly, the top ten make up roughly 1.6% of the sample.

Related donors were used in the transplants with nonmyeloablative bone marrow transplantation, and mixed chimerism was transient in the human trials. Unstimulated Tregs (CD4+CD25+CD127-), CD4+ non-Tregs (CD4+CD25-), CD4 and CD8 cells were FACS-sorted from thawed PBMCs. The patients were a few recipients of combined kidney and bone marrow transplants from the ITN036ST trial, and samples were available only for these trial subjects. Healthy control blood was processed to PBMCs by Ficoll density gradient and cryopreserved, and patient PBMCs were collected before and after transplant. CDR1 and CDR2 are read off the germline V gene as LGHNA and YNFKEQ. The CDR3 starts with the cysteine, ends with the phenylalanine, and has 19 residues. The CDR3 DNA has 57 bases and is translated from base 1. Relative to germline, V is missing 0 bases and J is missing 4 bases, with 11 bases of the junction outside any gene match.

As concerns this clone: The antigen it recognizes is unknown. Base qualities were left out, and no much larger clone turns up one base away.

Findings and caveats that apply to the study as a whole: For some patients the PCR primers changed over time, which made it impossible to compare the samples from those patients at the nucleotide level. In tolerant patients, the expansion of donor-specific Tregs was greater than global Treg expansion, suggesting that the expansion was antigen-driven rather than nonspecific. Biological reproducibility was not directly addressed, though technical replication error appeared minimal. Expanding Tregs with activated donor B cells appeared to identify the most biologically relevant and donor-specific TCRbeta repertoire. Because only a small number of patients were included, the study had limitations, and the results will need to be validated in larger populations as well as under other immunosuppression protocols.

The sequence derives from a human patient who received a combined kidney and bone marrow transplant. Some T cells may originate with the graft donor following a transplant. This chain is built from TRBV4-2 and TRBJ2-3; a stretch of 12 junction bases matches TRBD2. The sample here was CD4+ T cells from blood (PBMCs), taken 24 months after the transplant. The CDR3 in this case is CASSQDHPPASGGADTQYF. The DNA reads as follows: TGTGCCAGCAGCCAAGATCACCCCCCTGCTAGCGGGGGGGCAGATACGCAGTATTTT.